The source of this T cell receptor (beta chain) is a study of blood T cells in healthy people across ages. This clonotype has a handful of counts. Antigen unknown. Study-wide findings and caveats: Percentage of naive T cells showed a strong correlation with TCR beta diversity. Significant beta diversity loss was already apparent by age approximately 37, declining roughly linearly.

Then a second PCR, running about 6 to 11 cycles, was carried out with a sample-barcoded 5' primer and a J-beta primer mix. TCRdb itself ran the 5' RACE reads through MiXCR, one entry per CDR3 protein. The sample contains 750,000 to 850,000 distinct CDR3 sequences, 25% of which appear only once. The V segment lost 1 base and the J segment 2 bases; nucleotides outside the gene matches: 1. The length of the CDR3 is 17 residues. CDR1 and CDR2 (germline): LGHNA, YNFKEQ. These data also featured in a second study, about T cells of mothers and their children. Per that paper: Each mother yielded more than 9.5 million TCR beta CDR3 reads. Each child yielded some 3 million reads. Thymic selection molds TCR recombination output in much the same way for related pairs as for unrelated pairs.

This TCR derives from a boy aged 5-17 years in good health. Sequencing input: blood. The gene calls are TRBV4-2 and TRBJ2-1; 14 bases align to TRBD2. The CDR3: CASSQATSGGAYNEQFF. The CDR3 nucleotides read TGTGCCAGCAGCCAAGCGACTAGCGGGGGGGCCTACAATGAGCAGTTCTTC.